A selection of T cell receptor beta chains follows, all from one sample in a study of T cell changes during pregnancy in multiple sclerosis. This table comes from immunoSEQ multiplex PCR, and its TCRdb copy is limited to in-frame clones, with some not included. The top ten clones hold roughly 1.8% of a sample with some 54,000 clones, just over 90% of them seen once. The sequenced sample was peripheral blood, obtained after pregnancy. These receptors came from a female donor with multiple sclerosis, enrolled in a pregnancy study. The CDR3 runs from the conserved cysteine through the conserved F or W. A D gene is named only where the DNA matches it firmly. Part of the rows lack a size; the others show once, few, many or a class for expanded clones.

>once|TRBV19|TRBD1|TRBJ1-5
TGTGCCAGTGGGGACAGTGATTATCAGCCCCAGCATTTT
CASGDSDYQPQHF
>NA|TRBV9|TRBD2|TRBJ2-1
TGTGCCAGCAGCTCCACGCCGGGACTAGTTGTGAGTGAGCAGTTCTTC
CASSSTPGLVVSEQFF
>NA|TRBV5-1|TRBD2|TRBJ2-5
TGCGCCAGCAACACGGGACTAGCGGGAGGAGAGACCCAGTACTTC
CASNTGLAGGETQYF
>NA|TRBV5-4|TRBD2|TRBJ2-1
TGTGCCAGCAGCCCAGAAGGCACACGACGGACTAGCGGTTCCTACAATGAGCAGTTCTTC
CASSPEGTRRTSGSYNEQFF
>NA|TRBV2|TRBD1|TRBJ2-5
TGTGCCAGCCATTACCTTTGGGGACAGGGTTCTTGGGAGCAGTACTTC
CASHYLWGQGSWEQYF
>NA|TRBV27|NA|TRBJ2-2
TGTGCCAGCAGTTACGGGAAAGGGAGGACCGGGGAGCTGTTTTTT
CASSYGKGRTGELFF
>NA|TRBV28|TRBD2|TRBJ2-1
TGTGCCAGCAGCCTTTCTAGCGGGAGAAGGAATGAGCAGTTCTTC
CASSLSSGRRNEQFF
>NA|TRBV2|TRBD1|TRBJ1-2
TGTGCCAGCAATCGGGACAGCATACTTTATGGCTACACCTTC
CASNRDSILYGYTF
>NA|TRBV4-3|NA|TRBJ2-7
TGCGCCAGCAGCCAAGATTTGAAGGGGGCCTACGAGCAGTACTTC
CASSQDLKGAYEQYF
>few|TRBV6-5|TRBD2|TRBJ2-7
TGTGCCAGCAGTTATCGAGGACTAGCGGATTACGAGCAGTACTTC
CASSYRGLADYEQYF
>NA|TRBV5-6|NA|TRBJ2-5
TGTGCCAGCAGCCCACAGGGACAAGAGACCCAGTACTTC
CASSPQGQETQYF
>NA|TRBV7-9|TRBD1|TRBJ1-5
TGTGCCAGCAGCTTAGGGGACAGCTACAATCAGCCCCAGCATTTT
CASSLGDSYNQPQHF
>NA|TRBV13|NA|TRBJ2-7
TGTGCCAGCAGTGGGCTCAATTCCTACGAGCAGTACTTC
CASSGLNSYEQYF
>NA|TRBV4-2|NA|TRBJ2-5
TGTGCCAGCAGCCAAGAATTTACAGGGACAGAGACCCAGTACTTC
CASSQEFTGTETQYF
>NA|TRBV27|TRBD1|TRBJ2-4
TGTGCCAGCAGTTCGAGACAGGGTTGGGACATTCAGTACTTC
CASSSRQGWDIQYF
>NA|TRBV10-3|NA|TRBJ2-7
TGTGCCATCAGTGAAACGGGAGCGGCCGAGCAGTACTTC
CAISETGAAEQYF